This TCR beta chain was observed in a study of response to subunit inactivated influenza vaccine. Study-wide findings and caveats: Each seasonal flu vaccination may recruit only limited new T cells, authors suggested.

As for this clonotype: Its antigen remains unidentified.

One entry per CDR3 protein, called by TCRdb with MiXCR from the RT-PCR reads. The sample lists around 190,000 distinct CDR3 sequences, roughly 14% seen once, with approximately 30% in the top ten. CDR3 length: 15 amino acids. V was cut by 3 bases and J by 5 bases, with 14 bases left in between. Sequenced material: CD8+ T cells sorted from PBMCs, taken more than 4 days after vaccination. V is TRBV12-3 or TRBV12-4 and J is TRBJ2-1; no definite D call. The source of this sequence is a man between 45 and 60 years old who received an inactivated influenza vaccine. Written as DNA, the CDR3 is TGTGCCAGCAGTTTGAAGTCAGTAAAAGACAATGAGCAGTTCTTC. This gives the protein CASSLKSVKDNEQFF.